This T cell receptor beta chain was recovered during a study of OX40 agonist ivuxolimab in advanced cancers. Overall study: Patients received intravenous ivuxolimab every 2 weeks at 0.01 to 10 mg/kg.

The V and J ends lost 3 bases and 5 bases, in that order; junction bases with no gene match: 1. From germline, CDR1 is MDHEN and CDR2 SYDVKM. The CDR3 length is 13 residues. Concerning this clone: Its antigen is not known.

Study results and limitations: Compared with CD4+, CD8+ T cells on average had more expanded clones. Expanded peripheral T cell antigen specificity was not determined.

The protocol was immunoSEQ multiplex PCR, while the TCRdb copy is restricted to in-frame clones and leaves out a portion. This sample has about 100,000 clones; 75% to 95% occur once, and the top ten carry 0.5% to 0.65%. The sequencing used CD4+ or CD8+ T cells sorted from blood, collected in a trial of the OX40 agonist ivuxolimab. The source is an adult with an advanced solid tumor such as melanoma, head and neck, liver or kidney cancer. The chain couples TRBV28 to TRBJ2-7, with 10 bases fitting TRBD1. The CDR3: CASSFGQGDEQYF. The DNA for the CDR3 is TGTGCCAGCAGTTTTGGACAGGGGGACGAGCAGTACTTC.